This is a list of T cell receptor beta chains from one sample in a study of blood T cell repertoires in COVID-19. Generated by immunoSEQ multiplex PCR, the TCRdb table keeps only in-frame clones and is missing some. This sample has roughly 120,000 clones, with around 83% found just once. Specimen: peripheral blood. The receptors derive from a middle-aged man with acute or convalescent COVID-19. The CDR3 runs from the conserved cysteine through the conserved F or W. D genes are given only for firm matches. Size tells how often a clone was seen (once, few, many) or the class of an expanded clone, and some rows leave it out.

j_call clone_size v_call d_call cdr3_aa cdr3_nt
TRBJ2-3 - TRBV14 - CASSQDPSALSTDTQYF TGTGCCAGCAGCCAAGATCCTAGCGCACTATCCACAGATACGCAGTATTTT
TRBJ2-1 - TRBV7-9 TRBD2 CASSLASGRGNEQFF TGTGCCAGCAGCTTGGCTAGCGGGAGGGGGAATGAGCAGTTCTTC
TRBJ1-2 - TRBV7-8 - CASSSGAAYGYTF TGTGCCAGCAGCTCAGGGGCCGCCTATGGCTACACCTTC
TRBJ2-3 - TRBV5-1 TRBD2 CASKTLAGAADTQYF TGCGCCAGCAAGACCCTAGCGGGAGCTGCAGATACGCAGTATTTT
TRBJ2-3 - TRBV11-1 - CASSPRGPGTDTQYF TGTGCCAGCAGCCCCCGCGGCCCTGGGACAGATACGCAGTATTTT
TRBJ2-7 - TRBV18 TRBD2 CASSPGGGLDEQYF TGTGCCAGCTCACCAGGGGGGGGTCTCGACGAGCAGTACTTC
TRBJ2-7 - TRBV18 TRBD1 CASSPPTGLSEQYF TGTGCCAGCTCACCACCGACAGGGTTAAGCGAGCAGTACTTC
TRBJ2-7 - TRBV7-3 - CASSRQGLGEQYF TGTGCCAGCAGCCGACAGGGACTAGGCGAGCAGTACTTC
TRBJ1-5 once TRBV5-1 - CASSAIHRGNQPQHF TGCGCCAGCAGCGCCATTCACAGGGGCAATCAGCCCCAGCATTTT
TRBJ1-6 - TRBV21-1 - CASSIHGVNSPLHF TGTGCCAGCAGCATACACGGGGTGAATTCACCCCTCCACTTT
TRBJ2-3 - TRBV7-2 - CASSLGGAPSTDTQYF TGTGCCAGCAGCTTAGGCGGGGCACCCAGCACAGATACGCAGTATTTT
TRBJ1-6 few TRBV15 TRBD1 CATSRGTGPSPLHF TGTGCCACCAGCAGGGGGACAGGTCCTTCACCCCTCCACTTT
TRBJ2-7 once TRBV5-4 - CASSLPETGRDYEQYF TGTGCCAGCAGCTTGCCCGAAACGGGCAGGGATTACGAGCAGTACTTC
TRBJ2-3 few TRBV25-1 - CASSHLDTQYF TGTGCCAGCAGTCATTTGGATACGCAGTATTTT
TRBJ1-2 once TRBV18 TRBD1 CASSPSTGGVRDGYTF TGTGCCAGCTCACCTTCGACAGGGGGCGTGAGGGATGGCTACACCTTC
TRBJ2-1 - TRBV7-9 TRBD2 CASSSGSGSIRYNEQFF TGTGCCAGCAGCTCGGGTAGCGGGAGTATAAGGTACAATGAGCAGTTCTTC
TRBJ1-2 - TRBV28 - CASSSYGYTF TGTGCCAGCAGTTCGTATGGCTACACCTTC
TRBJ1-2 - TRBV9 - CASSPILPFNYGYTF TGTGCCAGCAGCCCAATCCTACCGTTTAACTATGGCTACACCTTC
TRBJ2-1 - TRBV5-1 TRBD2 CASRGGGSYNEQFF TGCGCCAGCAGGGGCGGGGGCTCCTACAATGAGCAGTTCTTC
TRBJ1-2 - TRBV28 TRBD1 CASSAPGTGDYGYTF TGTGCCAGCAGTGCTCCCGGGACAGGGGACTATGGCTACACCTTC